This TCR beta chain was captured by sequencing in a study of blood T cell repertoires in COVID-19. Overall study: COVID-19 samples collected from the United States, Italy and Spain covered acute and convalescent phases. PBMCs, B-cell-depleted T cells, or T cells were the source of the cDNA or gDNA that made up the material.

This clone was seen once. Original processing methods: Nucleated cell counts were estimated from reference gene primer amplification. Assay: immunoSEQ multiplex PCR; the TCRdb copy retains only in-frame clones and omits some. From that table come the V and J calls and clone size; the DNA was used to work out D and trimming. Of approximately 500,000 clones listed, 80% to 90% are singletons. Trimming cost V 4 bases and J 4 bases, with 20 bases left between them. Germline V gene sequence: CDR1 SGHVS, CDR2 FQNEAQ. CDR3 length: 16 amino acids. Sequenced: peripheral blood. This receptor was taken from a human donor in a cohort sampled during active COVID-19. The chain carries TRBV7-8 and TRBJ2-7; a possible D gene is TRBD2 (5 bases). CDR3 in DNA: TGTGCCAGCAGCTCGTGGACGGAAAGGGAGAATTACGAGCAGTACTTC. It encodes CASSSWTERENYEQYF.